The present TCR beta chain was sequenced within a study of blood T cell repertoires in COVID-19. Per the authors' pipeline: Amplification of reference gene primers was used by the study to estimate nucleated cell counts. Clones were sequenced by immunoSEQ multiplex PCR, and TCRdb holds only the in-frame ones, with some missing. The V and J calls and the clone size are those of that table, but D and trimming were determined from the DNA. The data show about 350,000 clones, 87% seen once. With V trimmed by 5 bases and J by 5 bases, 3 bases remained unmatched. The CDR3 has 14 amino acids. Germline CDR1 reads MNHNY; CDR2 reads SVGAGI (reference sequence).

The J gene is TRBJ2-2, the V gene TRBV6-6; 9 bases map to TRBD2. The source of this sequence is a man between 25 and 39 years old with COVID-19, enrolled during active disease. The specimen sequenced was peripheral blood. CDR3 in amino acids: CASSASGETGELFF. The CDR3 coding sequence is TGTGCCAGCAGTGCTAGCGGGGAAACCGGGGAGCTGTTTTTT.